The next 14 T cell receptor beta chains were all read from a single sample in a study of shared clonotypes between healthy human individuals. This table comes from immunoSEQ multiplex PCR, and its TCRdb copy is limited to in-frame clones, with some not included. The top ten hold over 0.8% of the sample, which has about 1.1 million clones, approximately 80% seen once. The sample comprised memory CD4+ T cells from PBMCs. Indicated subset: CD45RA-negative fraction. These receptors came from a young man in good health. Some clones in this sample may be carry-over from other donors' samples.

This chain links TRBV7-2 with TRBJ2-1, with no clear D. Trimming left V 5 bases short and J 9 bases short, with 8 bases between. Looked up from germline, CDR1 is SGHTA and CDR2 is FQGNSA. The CDR3 is made up of 11 amino acids. This CDR3 reads CASSRRGEQFF. The CDR3 nucleotides are TGTGCCAGCAGCCGGCGAGGTGAGCAGTTCTTC.

The V and J genes are TRBV19 and TRBJ1-1; D is uncertain. Trimming cost V 7 bases and J 0 bases, with 18 bases left between them. Germline CDR1 and CDR2: LNHDA and SQIVND (reference sequence). This CDR3 region has 16 residues. Here the CDR3 DNA reads TGTGCCAGTACCCCCCCGAGGGTCCCCATGAACACTGAAGCTTTCTTT. Amino acid sequence: CASTPPRVPMNTEAFF.

The chain carries TRBV5-1 and TRBJ2-5; no reliable D call. Germline CDR1 and CDR2: SGHRS and YFSETQ. CDR3 length: 14 residues. The V end lost 0 bases, the J end lost 1 base, and 7 bases lay between the germline ends. In nucleotides, the CDR3 is TGCGCCAGCAGCTTGGGTGCTATCCAAGAGACCCAGTACTTC. The encoded protein is CASSLGAIQETQYF.

This clone appeared a few times. V usage is TRBV4-2 and J usage is TRBJ2-7, with unresolved D. Per germline, CDR1 LGHNA and CDR2 YNFKEQ. V was shortened by 3 bases and J by 6 bases, with 12 bases between the two germline ends. There are 13 residues in the CDR3. The CDR3 sequence: CASSQATNLEQYF. In DNA, the CDR3 is TGTGCCAGCAGCCAGGCCACGAACCTCGAGCAGTACTTC.

This sequence joins TRBV28 and TRBJ2-3, with 7 positions matching TRBD1. This CDR3 is 16 amino acids long. Germline trimming cut 6 bases from V and 2 bases from J; bases unmatched to any gene: 11. CDR1 is MDHEN, CDR2 SYDVKM, per germline. Here the CDR3 DNA reads TGTGCCAGCAGGGGAAATGAAGGGGGCCTCACAGATACGCAGTATTTT. This codes for CASRGNEGGLTDTQYF.

This chain links TRBV2 with TRBJ1-2; no firm D call. CDR1 and CDR2 from the germline V gene are SNHLY and FYNNEI. The CDR3 is 13 residues long. Trimming stripped 2 bases from V and 4 bases from J, with 8 bases between. The CDR3 here is CASSERRSYGYTF. The CDR3 coding sequence is TGTGCCAGCAGTGAAAGGCGGAGCTATGGCTACACCTTC.

The rearrangement joins TRBV7-6 to TRBJ2-3, with 10 positions matching TRBD1. This CDR3 contains 15 residues. The germline CDR1 and CDR2 sequences are SGHVS and FNYEAQ. The V segment lost 5 bases and the J segment 5 bases; nucleotides outside the gene matches: 7. The CDR3 loop is CASSTWTGGGDTQYF. The CDR3 DNA is TGTGCCAGCAGCACATGGACAGGGGGAGGAGATACGCAGTATTTT.

The chain recombines TRBV28 with TRBJ2-1, with D hard to call. Germline V gene lookup returns CDR1 MDHEN and CDR2 SYDVKM. V was pared by 5 bases and J by 8 bases, with 16 bases between. CDR3 length: 14 residues. In nucleotides, the CDR3 is TGTGCCAGCAGTCCCCTTTCTCCCGCTGATGAGCAGTTCTTC. Translating it yields CASSPLSPADEQFF.

The chain uses TRBV29-1 and TRBJ2-3; 13 nucleotides line up with TRBD2. The length of the CDR3 is 14 residues. J gave up 4 bases and V 6 bases, and 4 bases lay outside the gene matches. CDR1 and CDR2 from the germline V gene are SQVTM and ANQGSEA. The CDR3 sequence is CSVSGLAGADTQYF. DNA of the CDR3: TGCAGCGTATCAGGACTAGCGGGAGCAGATACGCAGTATTTT.

The chain couples TRBV5-1 to TRBJ2-7; weak D call: TRBD2 (5 bases). Germline lookup yields CDR1 SGHRS and CDR2 YFSETQ. This CDR3 contains 14 residues. V was trimmed by 0 bases and J by 2 bases, leaving 9 bases between them. The CDR3 here is CASSLGVGTYEQYF. The CDR3 bases are TGCGCCAGCAGCTTGGGCGTCGGGACCTACGAGCAGTACTTC.

DNA for the CDR3: TGTGCCAGCAGCACGGGAGCGGGTCTTGACGAGCAGTACTTC. As protein: CASSTGAGLDEQYF. The chain recombines TRBV7-9 with TRBJ2-7; D may be TRBD2 (6 bases). Looked up from germline, CDR1 is SEHNR and CDR2 is FQNEAQ (reference sequence). The CDR3 has 14 amino acids. V lost 5 bases and J 5 bases, leaving 16 bases between the germline ends.

The rearrangement joins TRBV5-1 to TRBJ2-5, with 9 bases matching TRBD1. Germline CDR1 SGHRS, CDR2 YFSETQ. The CDR3 spans 15 residues. The V segment lost 1 base and the J segment 2 bases; nucleotides outside the gene matches: 3. CDR3 sequence: CASSLFGTGQETQYF. CDR3 DNA sequence: TGCGCCAGCAGCTTGTTCGGGACAGGGCAAGAGACCCAGTACTTC.

V gene TRBV4-2 combines with J gene TRBJ2-7; 11 positions agree with TRBD2. V lost 0 bases, J lost 3 bases, and 10 bases stayed unmatched. Per the germline V gene, CDR1 is LGHNA and CDR2 is YNFKEQ. The CDR3 consists of 18 residues. The CDR3 reads CASSQDGSIGLAGYEQYF. The CDR3 coding sequence is TGTGCCAGCAGCCAAGATGGTAGCATAGGACTAGCGGGCTACGAGCAGTACTTC.

The genes are TRBV6-6 and TRBJ2-7; 11 bases match TRBD1. The trim removed 5 bases at V and 2 bases at J, leaving 5 bases unmatched. CDR3 length: 15 residues. The germline V gene encodes CDR1 MNHNY and CDR2 SVGAGI (reference sequence). The CDR3, as DNA: TGTGCCAGCAGTAACCGGGACAGGGGGGCCTACGAGCAGTACTTC. Amino acids: CASSNRDRGAYEQYF.